The source of this TCR beta chain is a study of early T cells in non-severe SARS-CoV-2 infection. Study outcomes and limitations: Anti-spike CD8 responses were favored by VDJdb matching, which missed private and CD4 specificities.

This clonotype was seen many times. Its cognate antigen is unknown. Tagging with unique molecular identifiers was applied to individual cDNA molecules. TCRdb analysed the 5' RACE reads with MiXCR anew, one entry per CDR3 protein. The sample holds fewer than 110,000 distinct CDR3 sequences, 11% seen once. Trimming took 6 bases from V and 3 from J, leaving 6 bases between them. CDR3 length: 13 amino acids. Germline CDR1 reads MNHNY; CDR2 reads SVGAGI (reference sequence). Sequenced input: whole blood. This TCR was sampled from an adult who was a healthcare worker with PCR-confirmed SARS-CoV-2 infection or an uninfected control (not recorded which). The chain couples TRBV6-6 to TRBJ1-6; D remains unclear. The CDR3 coding sequence is TGTGCCAGCAGAAAAGTCTATAATTCACCCCTCCACTTT. Translation gives CASRKVYNSPLHF.